Presented here are 14 T cell receptor beta chains from one specimen sequenced in a study of T cell responses to AZD1222 COVID-19 vaccine. Repertoires were generated with immunoSEQ multiplex PCR, while TCRdb's copy carries only in-frame clones and drops some. The sample shows fewer than 130,000 clones, just under 95% of them seen only once. The source material was peripheral blood, sampled on day 0 of AZD1222 vaccination. These receptors came from an adult in good health.

CDR3 residues: CASLHDSFYGYTF. The CDR3 DNA reads TGTGCCAGCTTGCATGACAGCTTCTATGGCTACACCTTC. This chain connects TRBV28 to TRBJ1-2; tentative D call: TRBD1 (5 bases). Germline CDR1 MDHEN, CDR2 SYDVKM. V lost 8 bases and J 4 bases, leaving 14 bases between the germline ends. This CDR3 contains 13 residues.

The chain joins TRBV28 to TRBJ1-3; 9 nucleotides align to TRBD1. The CDR3 contains 16 residues. J gave up 0 bases and V 6 bases, and 6 bases lay outside the gene matches. Germline V gene data show CDR1 as MDHEN and CDR2 as SYDVKM. The CDR3 is CASSPGTGSSGNTIYF. CDR3 nucleotides: TGTGCCAGCAGCCCCGGGACAGGGTCCTCTGGAAACACCATATATTTT.

The V gene is TRBV9, the J gene TRBJ2-3; 8 nucleotides agree with TRBD1. Germline V gene sequence: CDR1 SGDLS, CDR2 YYNGEE. This CDR3 is 16 amino acids long. The V segment lost 3 bases and the J segment 6 bases; nucleotides outside the gene matches: 12. The DNA for the CDR3 is TGTGCCAGCAGCGGCAGAACCAGGGGGCGCAGGGATACGCAGTATTTT. The encoded protein is CASSGRTRGRRDTQYF.

The rearrangement links TRBV28 to TRBJ1-1; D call uncertain. CDR1 is MDHEN and CDR2 is SYDVKM in the germline V gene. V lost 3 bases and J lost 1, with 9 bases in between. The CDR3 length is 14 residues. CDR3 nucleotide sequence: TGTGCCAGCAGTTTCTTCGGCGGGAACACTGAAGCTTTCTTT. Translated: CASSFFGGNTEAFF.

This clone appeared once. V and J are TRBV7-9 and TRBJ1-2; TRBD1 aligns across 8 bases. V shed 6 bases, J shed 3 bases, and the junction held 9 bases outside the gene matches. Germline CDR1 SEHNR, CDR2 FQNEAQ (reference sequence). The CDR3 has 15 residues. For the CDR3, the DNA is TGTGCCAGCAGATCCCGGGACAGGCCGTACTATGGCTACACCTTC. Residues: CASRSRDRPYYGYTF.

The chain has TRBV5-4 and TRBJ2-2; D call uncertain. The CDR3 is made up of 13 amino acids. V lost 2 bases and J 1 base, leaving 3 bases between the germline ends. Germline V gene sequence: CDR1 SGHNT, CDR2 YYREEE (reference sequence). Written as DNA, the CDR3 is TGTGCCAGCAGCTTTGGGAACACCGGGGAGCTGTTTTTT. Protein: CASSFGNTGELFF.

The V gene is TRBV3-1 (or the pseudogene TRBV3-2), the J gene TRBJ2-5; D may be TRBD2 (5 bases). V was pared by 4 bases and J by 7 bases, with 13 bases between. The CDR3 extends over 13 amino acids. Germline loops: CDR1 LGHDT, CDR2 YNNKEL (reference sequence). Here the CDR3 DNA reads TGTGCCAGCAGCCCCGGGAATCGCCGGACCCAGTACTTC. Translating gives CASSPGNRRTQYF.

This clone has more than one count but fewer than ten. The chain joins TRBV3-1 (or the pseudogene TRBV3-2) to TRBJ2-2, with 14 bases identical to TRBD2. After removal of 3 bases from V and 6 bases from J, the junction contained 9 bases not matched to a gene. Germline V lookup: CDR1 LGHDT, CDR2 YNNKEL (reference sequence). There are 18 residues in the CDR3. The CDR3 spells CASSHGLAGGLRSGELFF. The CDR3 nucleotides read TGTGCCAGCAGCCACGGACTAGCGGGGGGACTAAGGTCCGGGGAGCTGTTTTTT.

V usage is TRBV5-5 and J usage is TRBJ2-7; D call uncertain. The CDR3 runs 13 residues. Germline CDR1 is SGHKS and CDR2 is YYEKEE (reference sequence). Trimming removed 2 bases at V and 4 bases at J, with 10 bases between. CDR3 in amino acids: CASSLKDAYEQYF. The CDR3 region has the DNA TGTGCCAGCAGCTTAAAGGATGCATACGAGCAGTACTTC. The complete variable domain, with remaining parts taken from reference TRBV5-5 and TRBJ2-7, reads DAGVTQSPTHLIKTRGQQVTLRCSPISGHKSVSWYQQVLGQGPQFIFQYYEKEERGRGNFPDRFSARQFPNYSSELNVNALLLGDSALYLCASSLKDAYEQYFGPGTRLTVT.

The chain recombines TRBV25-1 with TRBJ2-5; possibly TRBD2 for D (6 bases). This CDR3 has 14 residues. With 2 bases removed from V and 5 bases from J, the gap between germline ends came to 12 bases. The germline CDR1 and CDR2 sequences are MGHDK and SYGVNS. Here the CDR3 reads CASSEGRGKETQYF. In nucleotides, the CDR3 is TGTGCCAGCAGTGAAGGCCGGGGGAAGGAGACCCAGTACTTC.

V and J are TRBV18 and TRBJ1-5; D might be TRBD1 (5 bases). This CDR3 spans 15 amino acids. From germline, CDR1 is KGHSH and CDR2 LQKENI. The ends were cut back, 4 bases at V and 0 bases at J, with 10 bases in the middle. CDR3 loop: CASSRSRGSNQPQHF. The CDR3 nucleotides read TGTGCCAGCTCACGCAGTAGGGGTAGCAATCAGCCCCAGCATTTT.

This sequence joins TRBV11-2 and TRBJ1-4; the match to TRBD1 covers 11 bases. In germline, CDR1 is SGHAT, CDR2 FQNNGV. The CDR3 is 14 amino acids. J lost 10 bases, V lost 4 bases, and 5 bases had no gene match. Here the CDR3 reads CASSSAGTGGKLFF. CDR3 nucleotide sequence: TGTGCCAGCAGCTCCGCCGGGACAGGGGGAAAACTGTTTTTT.

This clone occurred once. V usage is TRBV6-5 and J usage is TRBJ1-6; D gene ambiguous. The CDR3 is made up of 14 amino acids. Trimming took off 0 bases at V and 10 bases at J, with 10 bases between the two ends. Looked up from germline, CDR1 is MNHEY and CDR2 is SVGAGI. The DNA for the CDR3 is TGTGCCAGCAGTTACTCGAAGGCAAGCTCACCCCTCCACTTT. It encodes CASSYSKASSPLHF.

The chain combines TRBV28 with TRBJ2-2; D is uncertain. This CDR3 spans 14 amino acids. Germline lookup yields CDR1 MDHEN and CDR2 SYDVKM. V lost 6 bases and J 8 bases, leaving 16 bases between the germline ends. CDR3 sequence (DNA): TGTGCCAGCAGCCACGGACGGACGGAAGGGGAGCTGTTTTTT. It translates to CASSHGRTEGELFF. The variable domain in full, with the rest retrieved from reference TRBV28 and TRBJ2-2, is DVKVTQSSRYLVKRTGEKVFLECVQDMDHENMFWYRQDPGLGLRLIYFSYDVKMKEKGDIPEGYSVSREKKERFSLILESASTNQTSMYLCASSHGRTEGELFFGEGSRLTVL.